The 30 T cell receptor beta chains below were found in one sample sequenced in a study of molecular identifiers for immune sequencing clone quantification. MiXCR, applied by TCRdb to the PCR reads, yields one record per CDR3 protein. The profile shows around 94,000 distinct CDR3 sequences, about 32% of them singletons. The sequencing sample was made of naive CD8+ T cells from blood, with Jurkat cell RNA spiked in. As for subset: FACS-sorted CD8+CD4-CCR7+CD45RA+ naive T cells. The receptors were sampled from a human donor in good health. Some libraries in this study had Jurkat cell RNA spiked in.

The CDR3 loop is CASSYGTEETQYF. The CDR3 bases are TGTGCCAGCAGTTACGGCACAGAAGAGACCCAGTACTTC. The rearrangement links TRBV6-5 to TRBJ2-5; the D is unclear. CDR3 size: 13 residues. CDR1 is MNHEY, CDR2 SVGAGI, per germline. The V end lost 2 bases, the J end lost 3 bases, and 7 bases lay between the germline ends.

Concerning this clonotype: One base away lies a much larger clone, so this may be a sequencing read error. Written as DNA, the CDR3 is TGTGCCAGCGGCTTAGTACTAGCGGGAGTGAGGGAAGAGACCCAGTACTTC. Translating it yields CASGLVLAGVREETQYF. The V and J genes are TRBV7-2 and TRBJ2-5, with 11 bases aligning to TRBD2. The CDR3 is 17 amino acids. Germline V gene lookup returns CDR1 SGHTA and CDR2 FQGNSA.

On this clonotype itself: One end of the junction varies from germline; a read error may be responsible. The genes are TRBV28 and TRBJ2-2; 9 bases fit TRBD2. The germline gives CDR1 MDHEN, CDR2 SYDVKM. The CDR3 is 16 amino acids. CDR3 DNA: TGTGCCAGCACCCCAAGCGGGAGGCCGAACACCGGGGAGCTGATTTTT. It codes for CASTPSGRPNTGELIF.

A remark on this clonotype: With a much larger clone just one base away, this may be a read error. The J gene is TRBJ2-2, the V gene TRBV14; D is undetermined. Germline CDR1 is SGHDN and CDR2 is FVKESK. CDR3 length: 14 amino acids. The ends were cut back, 4 bases at V and 1 base at J, with 7 bases in the middle. CDR3 sequence reads: CASSLVVNTGELFF. CDR3 coding DNA: TGTGCCAGCAGCCTAGTGGTGAACACCGGGGAGCTGTTTTTT.

The CDR3 loop is CASSLDGTEFPNEQFF. CDR3 nucleotides: TGTGCCAGCAGCTTGGATGGGACTGAATTCCCCAATGAGCAGTTCTTC. The rearrangement uses TRBV5-5 and TRBJ2-1; TRBD2 is a possible D gene (6 bases). Trimming stripped 0 bases from V and 6 bases from J, with 16 bases between. In germline, CDR1 is SGHKS, CDR2 YYEKEE (reference sequence). The CDR3 is made up of 16 amino acids.

In its sample, this clonotype was seen many times. This rearrangement joins TRBV7-8 to TRBJ1-1; no reliable D call. From germline, CDR1 is SGHVS and CDR2 FQNEAQ. This CDR3 has 14 amino acids. Trimming removed 1 base from V and 7 bases from J, with 13 bases in between. The CDR3 DNA reads as TGTGCCAGCAGCTTAGAGTCTAATGATTTTGAAGCTTTCTTT. Translating it yields CASSLESNDFEAFF. The full variable domain, its missing parts supplied by reference TRBV7-8 and TRBJ1-1, is GAGVSQSPRYKVAKRGQDVALRCDPISGHVSLFWYQQALGQGPEFLTYFQNEAQLDKSGLPSDRFFAERPEGSVSTLKIQRTQQEDSAVYLCASSLESNDFEAFFGQGTRLTVV.

This clonotype was detected once. The conserved final phenylalanine or tryptophan is absent from the CDR3, which likely points to a read error. The rearrangement uses TRBV2 and TRBJ1-5; D is undetermined. The germline gives CDR1 SNHLY, CDR2 FYNNEI. Trimming pared 2 bases from V and 2 bases from J, leaving 13 bases between. CDR3 length: 16 residues. DNA of the CDR3: TGTGCCAGCAGTGAAACTCGCGGGTTGGGCAATCAGCCCCAGCATATT. This sequence encodes CASSETRGLGNQPQHI.

The chain couples TRBV15 to TRBJ2-5; D tentatively reads TRBD1 or TRBD2 (5 bases each). Germline CDR1 LNHNV, CDR2 YYDKDF (reference sequence). The CDR3 is 18 amino acids. Trimming took off 0 bases at V and 1 base at J, with 18 bases between the two ends. The CDR3 reads CATSRDLGDPRFQETQYF. Written as DNA, the CDR3 is TGTGCCACCAGCAGAGATCTGGGGGACCCCAGGTTCCAAGAGACCCAGTACTTC.

This chain uses TRBV6-6 with TRBJ2-2; no clear D gene. V was cut by 7 bases and J by 4 bases, with 7 bases left in between. The CDR3 extends over 12 amino acids. Looked up from germline, CDR1 is MNHNY and CDR2 is SVGAGI (reference sequence). The CDR3 here is CASIRTTGELFF. Written as DNA, the CDR3 is TGTGCCAGCATCCGGACCACCGGGGAGCTGTTTTTT.

The J gene is TRBJ2-7, the V gene TRBV19; no clear D gene. Trimming removed 10 bases at V and 3 bases at J, with 10 bases between. The CDR3 is 11 residues long. The germline CDR1 and CDR2 sequences are LNHDA and SQIVND (reference sequence). In DNA form, the CDR3 reads TGTGCCACCCAGGAGTACTACGAGCAGTACTTC. This encodes CATQEYYEQYF.

In its sample, this clonotype was seen a few times. This sequence joins TRBV6-5 and TRBJ2-7; D is perhaps TRBD2 (7 bases). The germline V gene encodes CDR1 MNHEY and CDR2 SVGAGI. CDR3 length: 15 residues. V lost 6 bases and J 2 bases, leaving 17 bases between the germline ends. Here the CDR3 reads CASSQEGGATYEQYF. The CDR3 DNA sequence: TGTGCCAGCAGCCAAGAAGGGGGGGCCACCTACGAGCAGTACTTC.

The rearrangement links TRBV19 to TRBJ2-1; 7 positions agree with TRBD2. J was trimmed by 0 bases and V by 4 bases; bases with no gene match: 3. CDR3 length equals 15 residues. CDR1 and CDR2 (germline): LNHDA, SQIVND (reference sequence). CDR3: CASSTTSASYNEQFF. DNA of the CDR3: TGTGCCAGTAGTACAACTAGCGCCTCCTACAATGAGCAGTTCTTC.

This clonotype was observed a handful of times. The CDR3 DNA reads TGCAGTGCTTTACCAACTAGCGACGAGCAGTACTTC. Protein: CSALPTSDEQYF. The chain uses TRBV20-1 and TRBJ2-7; TRBD2 agrees at 7 bases. With V trimmed by 5 bases and J by 5 bases, 6 bases remained unmatched. The length of the CDR3 is 12 residues. The germline V gene encodes CDR1 DFQATT and CDR2 SNEGSKA (reference sequence).

For this clonotype: Given a much more abundant clone one base away, this may be a read error. The chain carries TRBV6-6 and TRBJ2-4; D call uncertain. CDR1 and CDR2 from the germline V gene are MNHNY and SVGAGI (reference sequence). The CDR3 totals 12 residues. CDR3 sequence (DNA): TGTGCGGCCGGGTTGCCCAAAAACATTCAGTACTTC. Translated, it gives CAAGLPKNIQYF.

V and J are TRBV12-3 or TRBV12-4 and TRBJ1-4; D is unclear. V shed 3 bases and J shed 7 bases, with 3 bases lying between them. The CDR3 runs to 11 residues. CDR3 residues: CASSFVEKLFF. The CDR3 DNA follows: TGTGCCAGCAGTTTCGTTGAAAAACTGTTTTTT.

The chain couples TRBV4-3 to TRBJ2-4; 7 bases align to TRBD1. V lost 0 bases and J lost 3; bases outside the gene matches: 5. Germline V lookup: CDR1 LGHNA, CDR2 YSLEER. There are 16 residues in the CDR3. CDR3 in DNA: TGCGCCAGCAGCCAAGAACCCCGGACAGGCAAAAACATTCAGTACTTC. Residues: CASSQEPRTGKNIQYF.

This clonotype has at least ten counts. The V call is TRBV5-5, the J call TRBJ2-7, with 10 bases aligning to TRBD2. This CDR3 region has 16 residues. Germline CDR1 SGHKS, CDR2 YYEKEE (reference sequence). Germline trimming cut 4 bases from V and 3 bases from J; bases unmatched to any gene: 10. Here the CDR3 DNA reads TGTGCCAGCAGCACCAGACGGCTAGCGGGAGACTACGAGCAGTACTTC. This gives the protein CASSTRRLAGDYEQYF.

This chain joins TRBV2 and TRBJ2-7; unclear D gene. Germline V gene data show CDR1 as SNHLY and CDR2 as FYNNEI. V lost 8 bases and J 1 base, leaving 15 bases between the germline ends. The CDR3 spans 14 residues. CDR3 region: CASAIPGHSYEQYF. Written as DNA, the CDR3 is TGTGCCAGCGCTATCCCGGGTCATTCCTACGAGCAGTACTTC.

This clonotype was detected only once. The chain recombines TRBV29-1 with TRBJ2-7; 10 bases map to TRBD2. Trimming cost V 1 base and J 3 bases; bases outside gene matches: 6. There are 15 residues in the CDR3. CDR1 SQVTM and CDR2 ANQGSEA come from the germline V gene. The CDR3 protein is CSVEGASGSIYEQYF. DNA for the CDR3: TGCAGCGTTGAAGGGGCTAGCGGGAGTATCTACGAGCAGTACTTC.

The chain employs TRBV6-6 and TRBJ1-1, with no clear D. The CDR3 contains 15 residues. V lost 2 bases and J lost 4, with 14 bases in between. In germline, CDR1 is MNHNY, CDR2 SVGAGI (reference sequence). CDR3 nucleotide sequence: TGTGCCAGCAGTTACGCTAGCTACATCGGCACTGAAGCTTTCTTT. It is translated as CASSYASYIGTEAFF.

For this clonotype: A much larger clone lies one base from this, so it may be a read error. The chain joins TRBV24-1 to TRBJ2-1; D remains ambiguous. CDR1 is KGHDR, CDR2 SFDVKD, per germline. The CDR3 loop spans 10 amino acids. CDR3 nucleotide sequence: TGTGCCACCGGCGACAATGAGCTGTTCTTC. Its protein product is CATGDNELFF.

With respect to this clonotype: A much larger clonotype is one base distant, so this may be a read error. This rearrangement joins TRBV20-1 to TRBJ2-7; 8 bases line up with TRBD1. The CDR3 has 12 residues. Germline assignment: CDR1 DFQATT and CDR2 SNEGSKA (reference sequence). CDR3 protein: CSASGQGGEHYF. The CDR3 DNA reads as TGCAGTGCTAGCGGACAGGGAGGCGAGCATTACTTC.

The J gene is TRBJ2-7, the V gene TRBV28; the D gene could be TRBD1 or TRBD2 (5 bases each). V was clipped by 4 bases and J by 4 bases, with 20 bases between them. From germline, CDR1 is MDHEN and CDR2 SYDVKM. There are 16 residues in the CDR3. In DNA, the CDR3 is TGTGCCAGCAGTTCCATAGGAGCACCGGGGCTTTACGAGCAGTACTTC. Encoded protein: CASSSIGAPGLYEQYF.

The rearrangement uses TRBV7-2 and TRBJ2-7; D is unclear. V was cut by 3 bases and J by 0 bases, with 15 bases left in between. Germline CDR1 reads SGHTA; CDR2 reads FQGNSA. This CDR3 spans 16 amino acids. The CDR3, as DNA: TGTGCCAGCAGCTTTGAAGGTGGAAGGTGCTCCTACGAGCAGTACTTC. Amino acid sequence: CASSFEGGRCSYEQYF.

This chain links TRBV6-5 with TRBJ1-1; D is uncertain. The germline gives CDR1 MNHEY, CDR2 SVGAGI. With 6 bases removed from V and 2 bases from J, the gap between germline ends came to 13 bases. This CDR3 is 14 amino acids long. The CDR3 region is CASRTFGVNTEAFF. The DNA of the CDR3 is TGTGCCAGCAGAACCTTTGGGGTCAACACTGAAGCTTTCTTT.

Regarding this clonotype: A single base separates this from a much larger clone, so it may be a read error. The rearrangement uses TRBV5-3 and TRBJ2-2; D might be TRBD2 (5 bases). TRBV5-3 is filed as an ORF, its function uncertain. This CDR3 is built from 12 residues. This chain's CDR3 is CASSREAGELSF. CDR3 in DNA: TGTGCCAGCAGTAGGGAAGCCGGGGAGCTGTCTTTT.

To note about this clonotype: A much larger clone lies a single base off, so this may be a read error. The chain is built from TRBV20-1 and TRBJ2-7; D perhaps matches TRBD2 (5 bases). The CDR3 extends over 12 amino acids. The V gene's germline CDR1 is DFQATT and CDR2 SNEGSKA (reference sequence). CDR3 nucleotides: TGCAGTGCTACTACACCGGACTGGGAGCAGTCCTTC. Translating gives CSATTPDWEQSF.

The V and J genes are TRBV7-3 and TRBJ2-6; D gene ambiguous. Germline CDR1 and CDR2: SGHTA and FQGTGA. V was trimmed by 4 bases and J by 0 bases, leaving 7 bases between them. The CDR3 is 15 amino acids. As DNA, the CDR3 is TGTGCCAGCAGCTCCGAGGCCTCTGGGGCCAACGTCCTGACTTTC. Protein sequence: CASSSEASGANVLTF.

This clonotype was seen more than once but under ten times. CDR3 loop: CSAQLAGGPWEQYF. The CDR3 nucleotides read TGCAGTGCTCAGCTCGCGGGAGGGCCATGGGAGCAGTACTTC. The chain has TRBV20-1 and TRBJ2-7, with 9 bases aligning to TRBD2. The CDR3 is made up of 14 amino acids. The germline V gene has CDR1 DFQATT and CDR2 SNEGSKA (reference sequence). Trimming took 5 bases from V and 7 from J; bases not matched to a gene: 12.

This clonotype was picked up a small number of times. The chain joins TRBV29-1 to TRBJ1-6, with TRBD1 identical over 9 bases. The CDR3 loop spans 14 amino acids. V gave up 5 bases and J gave up 7 bases; unmatched junction bases: 6. Per germline, CDR1 SQVTM and CDR2 ANQGSEA. CDR3 sequence reads: CSVLTGQGNSPLHF. DNA of the CDR3: TGCAGCGTTCTCACGGGACAGGGAAATTCACCCCTCCACTTT.